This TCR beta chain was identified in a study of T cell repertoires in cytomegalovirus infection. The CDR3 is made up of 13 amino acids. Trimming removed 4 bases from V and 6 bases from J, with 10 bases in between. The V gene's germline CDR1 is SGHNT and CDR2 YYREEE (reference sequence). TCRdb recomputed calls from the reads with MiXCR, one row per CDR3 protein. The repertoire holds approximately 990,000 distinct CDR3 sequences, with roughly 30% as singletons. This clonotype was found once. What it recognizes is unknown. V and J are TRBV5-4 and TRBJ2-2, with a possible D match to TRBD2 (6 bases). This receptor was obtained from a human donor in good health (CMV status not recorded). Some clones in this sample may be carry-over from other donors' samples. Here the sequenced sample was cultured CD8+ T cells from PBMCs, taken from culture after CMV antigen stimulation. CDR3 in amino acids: CASSPGVSGELFF. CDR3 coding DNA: TGTGCCAGCAGCCCGGGAGTGTCCGGGGAGCTGTTTTTT.